This TCR beta chain was identified during a study of somatic mutations in cytotoxic T cells in rheumatoid arthritis. Overall study: Patients gave 30 ml EDTA peripheral blood immediately after diagnosis, prior to starting treatment. A subset of V beta antibody-stained T-cell populations was isolated by flow sorting, reaching nearly 100% purity, and this subset included V beta1+ cells that went on to TCRB sequencing. Study-wide points: Rheumatoid arthritis patients showed CD8+ clonality increasing with age, unlike healthy controls. Rheumatoid arthritis patients showed slight TRBV07 underrepresentation, unadjusted for multiple comparisons.

Looked up from germline, CDR1 is SGHRS and CDR2 is YFSETQ. This CDR3 is 14 amino acids long. J lost 1 base, V lost 0 bases, and 0 bases had no gene match. As for this clone: Its antigen is as yet unknown.

Here immunoSEQ multiplex PCR was the method, and the copy in TCRdb shows in-frame clones only, minus some. Among over 15,000 clones, about 83% were seen once, and the ten largest hold roughly 4.5%. The source is an adult with rheumatoid arthritis. What was sequenced was CD8+ T cells sorted from blood. The V gene is TRBV5-1, the J gene TRBJ1-1; TRBD1 agrees at 7 bases. CDR3 sequence: CASSLDRGNTEAFF. CDR3 DNA: TGCGCCAGCAGCTTGGACAGGGGGAACACTGAAGCTTTCTTT.